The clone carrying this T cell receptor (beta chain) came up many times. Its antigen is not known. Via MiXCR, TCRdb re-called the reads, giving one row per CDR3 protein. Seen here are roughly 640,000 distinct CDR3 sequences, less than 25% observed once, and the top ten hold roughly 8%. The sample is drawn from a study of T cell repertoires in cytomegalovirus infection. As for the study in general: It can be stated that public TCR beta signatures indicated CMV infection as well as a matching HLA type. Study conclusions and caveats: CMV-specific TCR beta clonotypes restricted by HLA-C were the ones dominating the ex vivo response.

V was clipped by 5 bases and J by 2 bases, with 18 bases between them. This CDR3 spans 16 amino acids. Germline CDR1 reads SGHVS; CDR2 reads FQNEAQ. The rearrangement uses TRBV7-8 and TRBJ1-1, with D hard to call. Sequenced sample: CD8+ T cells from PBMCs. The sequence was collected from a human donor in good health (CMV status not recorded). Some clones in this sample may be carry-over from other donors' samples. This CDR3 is CASSTRGRQYNTEAFF. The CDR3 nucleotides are TGTGCCAGCAGCACGCGAGGCCGTCAGTATAACACTGAAGCTTTCTTT.